This TCR beta chain originates from a study of shared clonotypes between healthy human individuals. General study results and limits: Apart from blood, nothing was sampled; tissue repertoires likely differ.

Concerning this clone itself: Its antigen is unknown.

Germline assignment: CDR1 SEHNR and CDR2 FQNEAQ (reference sequence). The CDR3 is made up of 14 amino acids. V lost 6 bases, J lost 0 bases, and 12 bases lay in between. Samples underwent the assay at deep level. Clones were sequenced by immunoSEQ multiplex PCR, and TCRdb holds only the in-frame ones, with some missing. The sample lists about 480,000 clones; around 79% were seen once. This clonotype originated in a woman aged 40 to 50 in good health. Some clones in this sample may be carry-over from other donors' samples. The sample consisted of PBMCs. This chain uses TRBV7-9 with TRBJ2-7; D is undetermined. In DNA, the CDR3 is TGTGCCAGCAGTACTAACTCCTTCTCCTACGAGCAGTACTTC. This sequence encodes CASSTNSFSYEQYF.